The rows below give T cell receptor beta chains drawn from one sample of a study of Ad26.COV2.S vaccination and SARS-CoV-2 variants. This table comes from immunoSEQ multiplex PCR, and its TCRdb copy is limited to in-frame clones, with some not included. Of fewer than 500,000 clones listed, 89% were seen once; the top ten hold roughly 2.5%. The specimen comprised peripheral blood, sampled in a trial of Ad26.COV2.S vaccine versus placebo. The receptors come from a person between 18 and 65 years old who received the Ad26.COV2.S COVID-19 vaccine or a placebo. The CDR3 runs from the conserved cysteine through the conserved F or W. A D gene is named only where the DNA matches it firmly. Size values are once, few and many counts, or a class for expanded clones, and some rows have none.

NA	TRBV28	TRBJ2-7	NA	CASSYTGSFIQQYF	TGTGCCAGCAGTTATACCGGGTCCTTCATCCAGCAGTACTTC
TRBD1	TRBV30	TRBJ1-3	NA	CAWSQTGLGNTIYF	TGTGCCTGGAGTCAGACAGGGCTTGGAAACACCATATATTTT
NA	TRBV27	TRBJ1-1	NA	CASVPMTRGWTEAFF	TGTGCCAGCGTACCGATGACAAGGGGGTGGACTGAAGCTTTCTTT
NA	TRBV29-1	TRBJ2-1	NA	CSVGLSSYNEQFF	TGCAGCGTTGGGCTGAGCTCCTACAATGAGCAGTTCTTC
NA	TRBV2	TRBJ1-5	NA	CASRDGDYSNQPQHF	TGTGCCAGCAGGGACGGGGATTATAGCAATCAGCCCCAGCATTTT
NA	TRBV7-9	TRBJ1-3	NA	CASSLDGFNGNTIYF	TGTGCCAGCAGCTTAGATGGGTTCAATGGAAACACCATATATTTT
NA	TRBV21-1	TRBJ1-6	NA	CASSKAAVGSSYNSPLHF	TGTGCCAGCAGCAAAGCAGCAGTGGGTAGCTCCTATAATTCACCCCTCCACTTT
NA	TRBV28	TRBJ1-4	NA	CASSRNGLNEKLFF	TGTGCCAGCAGTCGCAACGGACTGAATGAAAAACTGTTTTTT
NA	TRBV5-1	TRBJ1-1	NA	CASSLVGMNTEAFF	TGCGCCAGCAGCTTGGTTGGCATGAACACTGAAGCTTTCTTT
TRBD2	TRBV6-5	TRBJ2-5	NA	CASSPTSGFQETQYF	TGTGCCAGCAGTCCGACTAGCGGATTCCAAGAGACCCAGTACTTC
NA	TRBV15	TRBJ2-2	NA	CATSRDKGLGTGELFF	TGTGCCACCAGCAGAGATAAGGGTTTAGGCACCGGGGAGCTGTTTTTT
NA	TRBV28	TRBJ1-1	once	CATHRGRPENTEAFF	TGTGCCACCCACCGAGGGCGCCCGGAGAACACTGAAGCTTTCTTT